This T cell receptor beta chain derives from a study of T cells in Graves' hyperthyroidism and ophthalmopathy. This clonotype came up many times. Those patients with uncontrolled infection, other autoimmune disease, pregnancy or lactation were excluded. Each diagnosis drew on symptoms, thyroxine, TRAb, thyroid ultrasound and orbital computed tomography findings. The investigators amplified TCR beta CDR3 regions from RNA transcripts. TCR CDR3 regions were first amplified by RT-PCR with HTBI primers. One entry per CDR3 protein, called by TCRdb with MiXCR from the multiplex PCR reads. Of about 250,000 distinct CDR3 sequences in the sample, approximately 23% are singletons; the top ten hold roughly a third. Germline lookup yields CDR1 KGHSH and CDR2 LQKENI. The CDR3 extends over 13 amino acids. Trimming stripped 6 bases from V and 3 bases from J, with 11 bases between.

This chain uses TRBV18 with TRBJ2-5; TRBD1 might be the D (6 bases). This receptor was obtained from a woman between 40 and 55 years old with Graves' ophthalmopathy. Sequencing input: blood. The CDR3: CASSPGTKETQYF. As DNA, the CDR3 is TGTGCCAGCTCGCCCGGGACAAAAGAGACCCAGTACTTC.